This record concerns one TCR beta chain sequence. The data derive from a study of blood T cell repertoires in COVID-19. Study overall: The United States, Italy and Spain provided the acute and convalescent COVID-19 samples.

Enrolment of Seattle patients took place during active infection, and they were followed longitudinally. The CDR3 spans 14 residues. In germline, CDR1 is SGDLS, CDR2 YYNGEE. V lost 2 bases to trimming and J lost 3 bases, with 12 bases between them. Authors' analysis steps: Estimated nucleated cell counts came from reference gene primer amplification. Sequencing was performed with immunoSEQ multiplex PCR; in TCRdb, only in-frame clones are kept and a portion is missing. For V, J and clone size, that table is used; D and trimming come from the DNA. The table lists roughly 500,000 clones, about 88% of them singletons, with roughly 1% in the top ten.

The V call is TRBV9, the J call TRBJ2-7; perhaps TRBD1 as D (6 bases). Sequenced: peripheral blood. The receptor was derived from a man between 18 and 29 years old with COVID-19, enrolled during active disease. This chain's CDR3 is CASSVDLGGYEQYF. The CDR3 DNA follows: TGTGCCAGCAGCGTTGATCTAGGGGGCTACGAGCAGTACTTC.